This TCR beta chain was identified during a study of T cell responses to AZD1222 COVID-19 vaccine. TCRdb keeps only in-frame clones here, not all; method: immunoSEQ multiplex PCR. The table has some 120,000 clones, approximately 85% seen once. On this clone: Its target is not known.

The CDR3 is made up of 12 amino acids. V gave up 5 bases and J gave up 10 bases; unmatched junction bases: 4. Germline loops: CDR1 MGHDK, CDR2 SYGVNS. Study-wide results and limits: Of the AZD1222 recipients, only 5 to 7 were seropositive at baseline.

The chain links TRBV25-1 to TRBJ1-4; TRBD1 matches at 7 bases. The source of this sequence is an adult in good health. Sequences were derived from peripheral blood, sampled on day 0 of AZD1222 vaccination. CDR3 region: CASSRDRGKLFF. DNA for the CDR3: TGTGCCAGCAGTCGGGACAGAGGAAAACTGTTTTTT.